This record looks at one T cell receptor beta chain sequence and its context. Its specificity is not known. The CDR3 is made up of 15 amino acids. V lost 3 bases to trimming and J lost 4 bases; unmatched junction nucleotides: 2. The record originates from a study of blood T cells in healthy people across ages. Findings and caveats of the study: Significant beta diversity loss was already apparent by age approximately 38, declining roughly linearly.

For the second PCR, which ran for about 6 to 12 cycles, a sample-barcoded 5' primer and a J-beta primer mix were used. Each CDR3 protein is one row after TCRdb ran MiXCR on the 5' RACE reads. The sample shows about 800,000 distinct CDR3 sequences, more than 20% of them seen only once. A further study also used this sample, focusing on T cells of mothers and their children.

This TCR was sampled from a boy aged 5-17 years in good health. Sequencing input: blood. The V gene is TRBV12-3 or TRBV12-4, the J gene TRBJ2-3; 12 bases fit TRBD1. CDR3 nucleotides: TGTGCCAGCAGTTTCGGGACAGGGGGCGCAGATACGCAGTATTTT. As protein: CASSFGTGGADTQYF.